The following is a T cell receptor beta chain sequence with its context. As yet, its antigen is unknown. The sample is drawn from a study of OX40 agonist ivuxolimab in advanced cancers. Study overall: In this trial design, patients received ivuxolimab intravenously at 0.01 to 10 mg/kg every 2 weeks. The eligibility criteria allowed prior anti-PD-1, anti-PD-L1 or anti-CTLA-4 therapy, and around 40% had some.

Findings and caveats of the study: There were, on average, more expanded clones in CD8+ T cells than in CD4+. Within 6 weeks, CD4+ and CD8+ blood T cells expanded clonally at 0.1 to 3.0 mg/kg.

The ends were cut back, 4 bases at V and 7 bases at J, with 21 bases in the middle. Germline V gene data show CDR1 as SGHKS and CDR2 as YYEKEE (reference sequence). The length of the CDR3 is 17 residues. The method was immunoSEQ multiplex PCR; TCRdb's version includes in-frame clones alone and lacks a portion of them. The sample records about 52,000 clones, over 80% being singletons. The TCR originated in an adult with an advanced solid tumor such as melanoma, head and neck, liver or kidney cancer. The sample here was CD4+ or CD8+ T cells sorted from blood, taken in a trial of the OX40 agonist ivuxolimab. This chain connects TRBV5-5 to TRBJ1-6, with D possibly being TRBD1 (5 bases). The chain's CDR3 is CASSPAGAASGNSPLHF. In nucleotides, the CDR3 is TGTGCCAGCAGCCCCGCCGGGGCCGCGTCGGGGAATTCACCCCTCCACTTT.